These 13 T cell receptor beta chains came from one sample sequenced in a study of immune characterization of retroperitoneal liposarcoma. TCRdb re-called the PCR reads with MiXCR, one entry per CDR3 protein. The repertoire includes about 2,400 distinct CDR3 sequences, 49% of them detected once, and about 53% sits in the top ten. The specimen was tumor tissue. These TCRs come from a female donor with retroperitoneal liposarcoma.

Only a few counts were recorded for this clonotype. The CDR3 sequence is CASSYSAGPPSYEQYF. The CDR3 DNA sequence: TGTGCCAGCAGTTACTCTGCCGGCCCACCCTCCTACGAGCAGTACTTC. The rearrangement joins TRBV6-6 to TRBJ2-7; D gene ambiguous. The CDR3 loop spans 16 amino acids. The V gene lost 0 bases and the J gene lost 0 bases, with 12 bases spanning the gap. CDR1 and CDR2 from the germline V gene are MNHNY and SVGAGI (reference sequence).

The chain combines TRBV12-3 or TRBV12-4 with TRBJ1-5; 8 nucleotides match TRBD1. V trimming: 8 bases; J trimming: 7 bases; junction bases outside the gene matches: 25. The CDR3 spans 19 residues. CDR3 in DNA: TGTGCCAGCGTCCCTGTAAACAGGGACAGGTCGGGTGTTGGGCAGCCCCAGCATTTT. Translated: CASVPVNRDRSGVGQPQHF.

The chain links TRBV4-3 to TRBJ2-7; D remains ambiguous. The CDR3 contains 16 residues. Looked up from germline, CDR1 is LGHNA and CDR2 is YSLEER. With 0 bases removed from V and 1 base from J, the gap between germline ends came to 13 bases. Here the CDR3 reads CASSQDAAAYSYEQYF. In DNA, the CDR3 is TGCGCCAGCAGCCAAGATGCGGCAGCTTATTCCTACGAGCAGTACTTC.

The rearrangement uses TRBV6-1 and TRBJ2-4; D might be TRBD1 (6 bases). Germline CDR1 and CDR2: MNHNS and SASEGT. The V end was cut by 8 bases, the J end by 8 bases, with 19 bases between. The CDR3 loop spans 14 amino acids. CDR3 sequence reads: CASGSGQQGDIQYF. In DNA, the CDR3 is TGTGCCAGCGGATCCGGACAGCAAGGGGACATTCAGTACTTC.

In nucleotides, the CDR3 is TGTGCCAGCAGTTACGGGCTAGCGGGGCGCACAGATACGCAGTATTTT. Translating it yields CASSYGLAGRTDTQYF. The rearrangement uses TRBV6-1 and TRBJ2-3; TRBD2 agrees at 9 bases. Trimming took 5 bases from V and 1 from J; bases not matched to a gene: 7. This CDR3 has 16 residues. Germline CDR1 is MNHNS and CDR2 is SASEGT.

The chain couples TRBV6-1 to TRBJ1-4, with D perhaps TRBD1 (6 bases). Germline values: CDR1 MNHNS, CDR2 SASEGT. V was cut by 1 base and J by 10 bases, with 16 bases left in between. The CDR3 has 15 amino acids. The DNA for the CDR3 is TGTGCCAGCAGTGAAGTAGTCCAGGGGCAGGGAAAACTGTTTTTT. Amino acids: CASSEVVQGQGKLFF.

The chain uses TRBV7-3 and TRBJ2-1; 7 bases agree with TRBD1. The J call is doubtful: the DNA matches TRBJ2-5 better. Germline values: CDR1 SGHTA, CDR2 FQGTGA. CDR3 length: 16 residues. For the CDR3, the DNA is TGTGCCAGCAGCAAAGGGACAGCTATAGAACAAGAGACCCAGTACTTC. Translating it yields CASSKGTAIEQETQYF.

V usage is TRBV6-1 and J usage is TRBJ2-3; 9 bases map to TRBD1. Germline loops: CDR1 MNHNS, CDR2 SASEGT. J was trimmed by 0 bases and V by 2 bases; bases with no gene match: 9. The CDR3 sequence is 18 residues long. Here the CDR3 reads CASSELPEQGASTDTQYF. Written as DNA, the CDR3 is TGTGCCAGCAGTGAATTGCCTGAACAGGGGGCTAGCACAGATACGCAGTATTTT.

This clonotype has more than one count but fewer than ten. V gene TRBV7-2 combines with J gene TRBJ2-7; no definite D call. The CDR3 covers 12 residues. Per germline, CDR1 SGHTA and CDR2 FQGNSA. The V end was cut by 0 bases, the J end by 6 bases, with 6 bases between. CDR3 nucleotide sequence: TGTGCCAGCAGCTTAGCGCCTGCCGAGCAGTACTTC. It is translated as CASSLAPAEQYF.

This clonotype was picked up a small number of times. The CDR3 bases are TGTGCCAGCAGTTACAAACGGACAGACAAGAGGACCCAGTACTTC. This codes for CASSYKRTDKRTQYF. This chain connects TRBV6-7 to TRBJ2-1, with D maybe TRBD1 (6 bases). The last part of the DNA fits TRBJ2-5 better; the J call may be wrong. TRBV6-7 is labeled an ORF, and its function is uncertain. This CDR3 has 15 residues.

The chain carries TRBV6-1 and TRBJ2-1; TRBD2 matches at 9 bases. The germline V gene encodes CDR1 MNHNS and CDR2 SASEGT. V lost 3 bases to trimming and J lost 10 bases; unmatched junction nucleotides: 7. This CDR3 contains 14 residues. The CDR3 DNA sequence: TGTGCCAGCAGTGACGGCGGGAGGGCTTACGAGCAGTTCTTC. Protein product: CASSDGGRAYEQFF.

CDR3: CASSTRDRGNEQYF. CDR3 in DNA: TGTGCCAGCAGCACAAGGGACAGGGGAAATGAGCAGTACTTC. The chain combines TRBV11-1 with TRBJ2-4; 10 bases map to TRBD1. The CDR3 is 14 residues long. Germline CDR1 is SGHAT and CDR2 is FQDESV (reference sequence). The ends lost 5 bases at V and 13 bases at J; junction bases unmatched: 11.

The rearrangement uses TRBV12-3 or TRBV12-4 and TRBJ2-1; 9 bases match TRBD2. The ends lost 1 base at V and 8 bases at J; junction bases unmatched: 18. This CDR3 is 19 amino acids long. CDR3 sequence (DNA): TGTGCCAGCAGTTTAGTTGGGGGGGTGACTAGCGGCCCGGCGGATGAGCAGTTCTTC. Protein: CASSLVGGVTSGPADEQFF.